What follows are 8 T cell receptor beta chains derived from one specimen sequenced in a study of spatial heterogeneity in lung cancer. The time point is: sample taken at primary tumor resection. TCRdb itself ran the 5' RACE reads through MiXCR, one entry per CDR3 protein. The table lists a few thousand distinct CDR3 sequences, approximately 4% of them singletons. The input for sequencing was normal lung tissue next to the tumor, taken at surgery. All receptors come from a male donor with early-stage non-small cell lung cancer.

By share of the sample, this clonotype is medium-sized. The chain is built from TRBV5-1 and TRBJ2-1; 7 positions agree with TRBD1. V dropped 3 bases and J dropped 8; count of bases not matched to a gene: 2. Germline CDR1 SGHRS, CDR2 YFSETQ. CDR3 length equals 12 residues. This chain's CDR3 is CASSYRGDEQFF. In DNA form, the CDR3 reads TGCGCCAGCAGCTACAGGGGAGATGAGCAGTTCTTC.

The V and J genes are TRBV12-3 or TRBV12-4 and TRBJ1-2, with D unclear. Trimming stripped 5 bases from V and 0 bases from J, with 10 bases between. The CDR3 consists of 14 residues. The DNA of the CDR3 is TGTGCCAGCAGTCCCCGGGGAGCTAACTATGGCTACACCTTC. It yields the protein CASSPRGANYGYTF.

This rearrangement joins TRBV5-8 to TRBJ1-6; D unresolved. Germline CDR1 SGHTS, CDR2 YDEGEE. The CDR3 loop spans 13 amino acids. V was cut by 0 bases and J by 7 bases, with 5 bases left in between. This CDR3 is CASSLDNNSPLHF. CDR3 DNA: TGTGCCAGCAGCTTGGACAACAATTCACCCCTCCACTTT.

This clonotype came up many times. The chain has TRBV27 and TRBJ2-2, with TRBD1 identical over 8 bases. V lost 4 bases, J lost 1 base, and 8 bases stayed unmatched. Germline V gives CDR1 MNHEY, CDR2 SMNVEV (reference sequence). The CDR3 loop spans 17 amino acids. The CDR3 region is CASSYGVGQGNTGELFF. CDR3 nucleotide sequence: TGTGCCAGCAGTTATGGGGTCGGACAGGGGAACACCGGGGAGCTGTTTTTT.

This clonotype counts as medium-sized. J is TRBJ2-6 and V is TRBV10-3; D unclear. V gave up 4 bases and J gave up 0 bases, with 13 bases separating them. Germline values: CDR1 ENHRY, CDR2 SYGVKD. This CDR3 is built from 17 residues. The chain's CDR3 is CAISAPRQSSGANVLTF. CDR3 in DNA: TGTGCCATCAGTGCCCCCCGCCAGAGCTCTGGGGCCAACGTCCTGACTTTC.

By share, this clonotype counts as medium-sized. The V gene is TRBV20-1, the J gene TRBJ2-7; D is unclear. The germline CDR1 and CDR2 sequences are DFQATT and SNEGSKA (reference sequence). The CDR3 is 15 residues long. Trimming shortened V by 0 bases and J by 0 bases, and 12 bases separated the two germline ends. The CDR3 DNA follows: TGCAGTGCTAGAGACGTCCGCTCACACTCCTACGAGCAGTACTTC. It yields the protein CSARDVRSHSYEQYF.

The gene calls are TRBV24-1 and TRBJ2-7; no clear D gene. With 3 bases removed from V and 6 bases from J, the gap between germline ends came to 14 bases. CDR1 and CDR2 (germline): KGHDR, SFDVKD. This CDR3 is built from 14 residues. For the CDR3, the DNA is TGTGCCACCAGTGATCCTTTCCGACCTACCGAGCAGTACTTC. This translates into CATSDPFRPTEQYF.

This clonotype has at least ten counts. V usage is TRBV6-5 and J usage is TRBJ2-2; 7 bases match TRBD1. Germline CDR1 and CDR2: MNHEY and SVGAGI. Germline trimming cut 6 bases from V and 7 bases from J; bases unmatched to any gene: 17. The CDR3 has 17 amino acids. DNA for the CDR3: TGTGCCAGCAGGACTACCGGGACAGCGAGTGAGAACGGGGAGCTGTTTTTT. Translated, it gives CASRTTGTASENGELFF.